Sequencing of this T cell receptor (beta chain) was carried out in a study of cytomegalovirus exposure and HLA in healthy donors (dated by TCRdb to the late 2010s). Broadly, across the study: According to an earlier analysis of a few hundred of the donors, about 190 million T cells yielded over 90 million unique TCR beta sequences and 276 Gb of sequence data. The T cell repertoires of 700 or so subjects were profiled by immunosequencing and related to cytomegalovirus serostatus. The study combined high-throughput TCR immunosequencing, statistical association of individual TCRs with disease status, and machine learning to predict cytomegalovirus infection status. The study aimed to test whether cataloging public T cell receptors could reveal signatures of past pathogen exposure. On average, roughly 250,000 unique TCR beta nucleotide sequences were sequenced per donor among roughly 430 genotyped donors of the cohort, with roughly 20% of those sequences being non-productive. Among the roughly 400 genotyped donors, more than 70% belonged to the genetic ancestry cluster associated with self-reported Caucasian donors. Alongside the repertoire data, information on donor age, sex, ethnicity and CMV serostatus was compiled. In the later analysis, no new phenotypic data were used to find candidate immune exposures; instead, reliance was placed on TCR beta sequences and their occurrence across donors. An early release covering roughly 600 HLA-typed donors comprised about 300 gigabases of sequencing data and approximately 85 million unique TCR sequences. HLA typing included class I and class II loci at four-digit resolution. Because of strong linkage in the cohort, roughly five DR-DQ haplotypes were treated as single units for association and clustering. Besides the first cohort of around 670 subjects, a separate validation cohort made up of around 120 different subjects was used. Every discovery cohort repertoire had been produced on one sequencing platform. A later genetic analysis took genome-wide SNP genotypes for about three fifths of the roughly 700 donors and used that subset as a discovery cohort. To decide whether each TCR beta V gene segment behaved as functional or pseudogenic, an earlier analysis of several hundred of the donors relied on high-throughput TCR beta sequencing. To study patterns of TCR occurrence, a later analysis re-analyzed previously published TCR beta repertoires from 500 to 850 donors and added high-resolution HLA genotyping. The number of donors typed differed by locus, with 629-630 for A, B, C, DRB1 and DQB1, 522 for DQA1, 600 to 610 for DPA1, and around 450 for DPB1. Overall study outcomes, separate from this receptor: A later analysis found that most CMV-associated TCR beta chains appeared HLA-restricted, with HLA associations seemingly driven largely by CMV exposure. Some 15 rarely observed V segments, including chromosome 9 orphons, were excluded from the earlier analysis of several hundred of the donors because counts were too low. While some public TCRs were present in many individuals, most TCR sequences turned up only very rarely across donors. Three of the identified cytomegalovirus-associated TCR beta chains were confirmed in vitro to be specific for cytomegalovirus antigens. Sequencing depth was assumed to be roughly uniform across donors in the presence/absence analyses, though that assumption may not hold. Because HLA typing was unavailable for some donors at each locus, only the typed subset was used in association tests. The sequencing pipeline was judged likely to have produced a cluster of highly shared sequence variants as a technical artifact. A later analysis associated 15,000 to 20,000 TCR beta sequences with specific HLA alleles at a false discovery rate of 0.05. An association between a missense DCLRE1C variant and V-gene and J-gene trimming of TCR beta chains was found in a later genetic analysis and replicated in an independent cohort. The authors suggested that the approach could potentially be generalized to other disease states and immunological phenotypes. When HLA alleles, especially DR and DQ, strongly co-occurred, TCR associations were difficult to assign to individual alleles. A later genetic analysis reported fewer N-insertions in productive TCRs among donors in an Asian-associated ancestry cluster than the roughly 700-donor mean. CMV serostatus was the only immune exposure information available for the cohort. Cytomegalovirus status was reported to be diagnosed by the classifier with high specificity and sensitivity in both the original and validation cohorts. A later analysis found that TCR association rates varied across HLA loci, with DRB1 alleles showing the most associated TCRs and HLA-C alleles the fewest. A total of roughly 160 TCR beta chains were listed by the study as associated with cytomegalovirus. Some IMGT-functional V segments, including TRBV6-2 and TRBV6-3, could not be distinguished by the 87-base-pair reads and were therefore excluded. A later analysis found that HLA-associated TCR beta chains were more clonally expanded and had lower generation probabilities than equally common non-associated chains. In an earlier analysis of around 600 of the donors, most TCR beta V segments were observed in productive rearrangements about 90% or about 30% of the time, broadly matching IMGT annotations. In this cohort, only TCR beta chains were sequenced, and detectable features were limited by the absence of alpha or paired-chain data. Correlated functional status among segregating V segments might be attributable to linkage disequilibrium, but an unknown experimental factor could not be ruled out. A further reported finding was that TCR beta sequences accurately predicted the HLA-A and HLA-B alleles for most subjects in the first cohort. In a later analysis, several top co-occurrence clusters were reported to appear linked to parvovirus B19, influenza, CMV and Epstein-Barr virus.

CDR1 is given as MNHEY and CDR2 as SVGAGI, both from the germline V gene. The trim is 3 bases for V and 6 bases for J, with a gap of 11 bases between the germline ends. Its CDR3 holds 14 amino acids, cysteine through phenylalanine. Only the CDR3 part of the read is kept: 42 bases, read in frame from the first base. Points on this clone: Its antigen is still unknown. One base away there is no much larger clone; base qualities are not given.

Libraries came from the immunoSEQ multiplex PCR assay. For the multiplex PCR, a mixture combining 60 forward primers for TCR Vbeta segments and 13 reverse primers for TCR Jbeta segments was used. Amplification of the CDR3 region of rearranged TCR beta genes was performed with a multiplex PCR assay on genomic DNA. On the Illumina HiSeq System, the amplified TCR beta libraries were sequenced as 87-base-pair reads. Processing in the source paper ran as follows. Across the 640 or so repertoires, a later analysis counted roughly 77 million unique TCR beta chains, around 10 million of which were shared by at least two donors. A nearest-neighbor algorithm error-corrected the raw reads and collapsed the reads into unique sequences, merging closely related sequences to remove PCR and sequencing errors. CDR3 sequences were aligned to IMGT reference sequences to assign V, D and J gene segments. For a sequence to be retained, a match of at least six nucleotides was required to both a V gene segment and a J gene segment. Rearrangements were classified as productive when the CDR3 lacked stop codons and remained in frame with V and J, and all other rearrangements were classified as non-productive. CDR3 was defined by IMGT convention, running from the second conserved V-encoded cysteine to the conserved J-encoded phenylalanine. The earlier analysis of some 550 of the donors excluded any sequence lacking an unambiguous match to a single V gene segment. In an earlier analysis of roughly 600 of the donors, a V segment was called functional when productive rearrangements were above 56.7%, and segregating when the standard deviation between donors exceeded 5%. A statistical classification framework was built to diagnose cytomegalovirus status from the catalog of TCR beta chain sequences. A later analysis assigned V and J genes by comparing TCR nucleotide sequences with IMGT/GENE-DB human TR gene sequences. Using the TCRdist pipeline, a later analysis assigned CDR3 sequences along with most-parsimonious VDJ recombination scenarios. In a later analysis, each TCR beta chain was defined by its CDR3 amino acid sequence together with its V-gene family, and reads lacking a unique V-gene family were excluded. To address suspected cross-contamination and a sequencing artifact, a later analysis removed 592 highly shared, low-generation-probability nucleotide sequences. A later analysis calculated a clonal expansion index for each public chain from normalized within-repertoire ranks of inferred template counts. In a later analysis, generation probabilities were computed with a VDJ recombination model fitted to out-of-frame rearrangements, and the resulting probabilities were checked against IGoR. In a later analysis, hypergeometric tests were used to score TCR-TCR, TCR-HLA and TCR-CMV co-occurrence, with a repertoire-size bias correction applied to TCR pairs. In a later analysis, false discovery rates were estimated by permuting HLA or CMV assignments 20 times. In a later analysis, co-occurring TCRs were grouped with DBSCAN, and TCRdist sequence similarity was added when clustering was performed within HLA-allele-positive subsets. Repertoires with fewer than 30,000 or more than 120,000 public chains, plus five repertoires with anomalous nucleotide sharing, were excluded from co-occurrence clustering. TCRdb re-hosts the immuneACCESS table, in-frame sequences only. Its copies lack some clones; in the studies checked, an unresolved V gene accounts for under half of them, and the cause for the rest is not known. The DNA was the basis for D and trimming; V, J and clone size are from that table. The table for this sample lists about 160,000 clones; roughly 80% of them were counted only once. 7% of the sample is held by the ten biggest clonotypes.

In total, about 650 healthy bone marrow donors made up the cohort. At the time of sampling, all cohort members were nominally healthy, though unrecorded immune exposures were likely present. The donor was CMV seropositive and was included in the group of 250 to 350 seropositive cohort members. Each donor provided a peripheral blood sample, and peripheral blood mononuclear cells were used for TCR beta sequencing. The Qiagen DNeasy Blood Extraction Kit was used to extract genomic DNA from the blood cell samples. The origin of this receptor is a woman aged 25-40 years in good health and CMV-seropositive. The specimen was PBMCs. The chain is encoded by TRBV6-5 joined to TRBJ1-4; the D gene is perhaps TRBD1, on 5 matching bases. The CDR3 has the sequence CASSYMAGYEKLFF. At the DNA level, the sequence is TGTGCCAGCAGTTATATGGCAGGGTATGAAAAACTGTTTTTT.